The 29 T cell receptor beta chains given below trace back to one sample, sequenced in a study of cytomegalovirus exposure and HLA in healthy donors. Amplification used 60 Vbeta primers and 13 Jbeta primers. The assay was immunoSEQ multiplex PCR, and TCRdb's table has in-frame clones only and misses some. The table records roughly 120,000 clones, 65% to 75% of them present only once. What was sequenced was PBMCs. Receptors originate from a woman aged 45-59 years in good health and CMV-seropositive.

The chain recombines TRBV28 with TRBJ2-3; 14 bases are a match to TRBD2. Germline V CDR1 and CDR2: MDHEN, SYDVKM. The CDR3 covers 14 residues. Trimming removed 8 bases from V and 6 bases from J; junction bases left unmatched: 4. The CDR3 nucleotides are TGTGCCAGCGAAGGGACTAGCGGGGGTGATACGCAGTATTTT. Its translation is CASEGTSGGDTQYF.

The V and J genes are TRBV12-5 and TRBJ2-2, with D maybe TRBD1 (6 bases). Germline CDR1 is LGHNT and CDR2 is FRNRAP. V lost 2 bases, J lost 10 bases, and 14 bases lay in between. CDR3 length equals 14 residues. The CDR3 region is CASGLRGGNVELFF. The CDR3 DNA sequence: TGTGCTAGTGGTTTGAGAGGGGGAAATGTGGAGCTGTTTTTT. Together with reference TRBV12-5 and TRBJ2-2, the CDR3 gives the full variable domain: DARVTQTPRHKVTEMGQEVTMRCQPILGHNTVFWYRQTMMQGLELLAYFRNRAPLDDSGMPKDRFSAEMPDATLATLKIQPSEPRDSAVYFCASGLRGGNVELFFGEGSRLTVL.

The rearrangement links TRBV10-1 to TRBJ2-5; D gene unclear. The DNA end is a closer match to TRBJ2-7, so the J assignment may be wrong. Germline V CDR1 and CDR2: WNHNN, SYGVQD (reference sequence). CDR3 length equals 13 residues. CDR3 bases: TGCGCCAGCAGTGAATCGGTCTCCTACGAGCAGTACTTC. This gives the protein CASSESVSYEQYF.

The CDR3 spells CASSSADSGTF. CDR3 nucleotides: TGTGCCAGCAGTTCCGCCGACTCGGGGACCTTC. J is TRBJ1-2 and V is TRBV28; no firm D call. The CDR3 loop spans 11 amino acids. From germline, CDR1 is MDHEN and CDR2 SYDVKM. Trimming pared 4 bases from V and 14 bases from J, leaving 14 bases between.

The chain links TRBV9 to TRBJ2-2, with 9 bases aligning to TRBD1. This CDR3 comprises 14 residues. V was pared by 3 bases and J by 3 bases, with 0 bases of the junction left unmatched. Germline V gene data show CDR1 as SGDLS and CDR2 as YYNGEE. CDR3 bases: TGTGCCAGCAGCGGGACAGGGGACACCGGGGAGCTGTTTTTT. It specifies CASSGTGDTGELFF. The variable domain in full, with the rest retrieved from reference TRBV9 and TRBJ2-2, is DSGVTQTPKHLITATGQRVTLRCSPRSGDLSVYWYQQSLDQGLQFLIQYYNGEERAKGNILERFSAQQFPDLHSELNLSSLELGDSALYFCASSGTGDTGELFFGEGSRLTVL.

This CDR3 is CASSVWDRVFPKNIQYF. Written as DNA, the CDR3 is TGTGCCAGCAGTGTTTGGGACAGGGTTTTTCCCAAAAACATTCAGTACTTC. The chain employs TRBV2 and TRBJ2-4; 9 nucleotides agree with TRBD1. CDR1 and CDR2 from the germline V gene are SNHLY and FYNNEI. This CDR3 spans 17 amino acids. J lost 2 bases, V lost 4 bases, and 9 bases had no gene match.

The chain combines TRBV4-2 with TRBJ2-5; 8 bases map to TRBD2. Germline assignment: CDR1 LGHNA and CDR2 YNFKEQ. The CDR3 consists of 15 residues. V shed 0 bases and J 3 bases; nucleotides not matched to a gene: 3. Here the CDR3 DNA reads TGTGCCAGCAGCCAAGAGGCACTAGCGGAAGAGACCCAGTACTTC. Its translation: CASSQEALAEETQYF.

Concerning this clone: The same CDR3 can be traced to other DNA sequences in this sample. The rearrangement uses TRBV5-1 and TRBJ1-1; D perhaps matches TRBD1 (5 bases). Germline CDR1 SGHRS, CDR2 YFSETQ. The CDR3 extends over 14 amino acids. V was cut by 0 bases and J by 2 bases, with 8 bases left in between. This chain's CDR3 is CASSLGGGNTEAFF. The CDR3 DNA reads TGCGCCAGCAGCTTGGGGGGGGGAAACACTGAAGCTTTCTTT.

This clone was seen only once. V is TRBV18 and J is TRBJ1-1, with 9 nucleotides matching TRBD1. The trim removed 3 bases at V and 4 bases at J, leaving 9 bases unmatched. Germline values: CDR1 KGHSH, CDR2 LQKENI. CDR3 length: 16 residues. Here the CDR3 DNA reads TGTGCCAGCTCACCGGGGACAGGGATGGGCGGCACTGAAGCTTTCTTT. This sequence encodes CASSPGTGMGGTEAFF.

The chain recombines TRBV5-1 with TRBJ1-6, with D unclear. V gave up 4 bases and J gave up 6 bases, with 11 bases separating them. CDR1 is SGHRS, CDR2 YFSETQ, per germline. CDR3 length: 14 residues. The CDR3 coding sequence is TGCGCCAGCAGCCCCCCCGAGGGTAATTCACCCCTCCACTTT. The encoded protein is CASSPPEGNSPLHF.

The V and J genes are TRBV5-8 and TRBJ2-1, with D possibly being TRBD2 (6 bases). The V and J ends lost 6 bases and 9 bases respectively, with 19 bases between them. The germline V gene has CDR1 SGHTS and CDR2 YDEGEE. This CDR3 is 14 amino acids long. CDR3 coding DNA: TGTGCCAGCACAGACTACGGGGGTATCGGTGAGCAGTTCTTC. Translated, it gives CASTDYGGIGEQFF.

This clone occurred a few times. CDR3 in amino acids: CASSMGQSYGYTF. The CDR3 DNA follows: TGTGCCAGTAGTATGGGACAGTCCTATGGCTACACCTTC. V usage is TRBV19 and J usage is TRBJ1-2; 7 nucleotides align to TRBD1. V lost 3 bases to trimming and J lost 4 bases; unmatched junction nucleotides: 2. The CDR3 is 13 amino acids. The V gene's germline CDR1 is LNHDA and CDR2 SQIVND (reference sequence).

V is TRBV6-1 and J is TRBJ1-2; a weak D match, TRBD1 (6 bases). The CDR3 runs 14 residues. Germline V gene data show CDR1 as MNHNS and CDR2 as SASEGT. The V end was cut by 7 bases, the J end by 6 bases, with 18 bases between. The CDR3 bases are TGTGCCAGCACCCGGGCAGGGGCTGGAGATGGCTACACCTTC. As protein: CASTRAGAGDGYTF.

This clone is a singleton in its sample. V is TRBV30 and J is TRBJ1-6; D is ambiguous. V dropped 0 bases and J dropped 10 bases, with 19 bases sitting between them. The CDR3 covers 16 residues. Germline lookup yields CDR1 GTSNPN and CDR2 SVGIG (reference sequence). The CDR3 DNA is TGTGCCTGGAGTGTACCTGGATCGGGGATTCGGTCACCCCTCCACTTT. This encodes CAWSVPGSGIRSPLHF.

The sample holds a few counts of this clone. The chain employs TRBV2 and TRBJ1-6; TRBD1 is a possible D gene (6 bases). Germline CDR1 is SNHLY and CDR2 is FYNNEI. The CDR3 spans 15 residues. The ends were cut back, 1 base at V and 7 bases at J, with 11 bases in the middle. DNA of the CDR3: TGTGCCAGCAGTGAAGAATACAGGGCGAATTCACCCCTCCACTTT. Translation gives CASSEEYRANSPLHF.

This chain links TRBV2 with TRBJ2-3; 8 nucleotides align to TRBD2. The CDR3 runs to 15 residues. Looked up from germline, CDR1 is SNHLY and CDR2 is FYNNEI. With V trimmed by 6 bases and J by 2 bases, 7 bases remained unmatched. This CDR3 reads CASRRPGLDTDTQYF. In DNA, the CDR3 is TGTGCCAGCAGACGGCCGGGACTAGACACAGATACGCAGTATTTT.

This chain links TRBV6-5 with TRBJ2-1; 10 positions match TRBD2. The germline gives CDR1 MNHEY, CDR2 SVGAGI. The trim removed 6 bases at V and 8 bases at J, leaving 10 bases unmatched. The CDR3 spans 15 residues. CDR3 sequence: CASSPLAGPSDEQFF. CDR3 sequence (DNA): TGTGCCAGCAGCCCACTAGCGGGGCCTTCGGATGAGCAGTTCTTC.

The CDR3 DNA follows: TGTGCCAGCAGCTTGAGCCGGAACACTGAAGCTTTCTTT. It specifies CASSLSRNTEAFF. The chain has TRBV5-8 and TRBJ1-1; the D is unclear. Trimming pared 1 base from V and 1 base from J, leaving 5 bases between. Germline CDR1 and CDR2: SGHTS and YDEGEE. This CDR3 comprises 13 residues.

This chain joins TRBV5-5 and TRBJ2-3, with 12 bases identical to TRBD2. Losses at the gene ends were 3 bases for V and 5 bases for J; bases not matched to a gene: 4. The CDR3 extends over 15 amino acids. CDR1 is SGHKS and CDR2 is YYEKEE in the germline V gene (reference sequence). CDR3: CASSSPSGGGDTQYF. In DNA form, the CDR3 reads TGTGCCAGCAGCTCACCTAGCGGGGGGGGAGATACGCAGTATTTT.

The chain is built from TRBV7-8 and TRBJ2-3; D is possibly TRBD2 (5 bases). The CDR3 covers 17 residues. In germline, CDR1 is SGHVS, CDR2 FQNEAQ. The V end was cut by 5 bases, the J end by 2 bases, with 20 bases between. The CDR3 DNA reads TGTGCCAGCAGCAAGACGGGGATCAGCGGCCTCACAGATACGCAGTATTTT. Its protein product is CASSKTGISGLTDTQYF.

The chain employs TRBV25-1 and TRBJ2-3; unclear D gene. Germline V gene sequence: CDR1 MGHDK, CDR2 SYGVNS. The CDR3 loop spans 14 amino acids. V was trimmed by 2 bases and J by 0 bases, leaving 6 bases between them. The CDR3 sequence is CASSEELSTDTQYF. The CDR3 coding sequence is TGTGCCAGCAGTGAAGAGTTGAGCACAGATACGCAGTATTTT.

The chain links TRBV6-5 to TRBJ1-2; no clear D. This CDR3 has 14 residues. CDR1 is MNHEY and CDR2 is SVGAGI in the germline V gene. The V end lost 0 bases, the J end lost 5 bases, and 10 bases lay between the germline ends. The chain's CDR3 is CASSYSAQLYGYTF. Here the CDR3 DNA reads TGTGCCAGCAGTTACTCAGCACAGCTGTATGGCTACACCTTC.

This clone was detected only a few times. The V and J genes are TRBV5-1 and TRBJ1-2; tentatively, D is TRBD1 (5 bases). This CDR3 is 15 amino acids long. V dropped 0 bases and J dropped 8 bases, with 17 bases sitting between them. Germline loops: CDR1 SGHRS, CDR2 YFSETQ. The CDR3 DNA reads as TGCGCCAGCAGCTTGGAAGCGGGGCCTTCAGGGGGCTACACCTTC. Translation gives CASSLEAGPSGGYTF.

This clone was seen once. This rearrangement joins TRBV27 to TRBJ2-3; TRBD2 is a possible D gene (5 bases). This CDR3 has 15 residues. CDR1 MNHEY and CDR2 SMNVEV come from the germline V gene (reference sequence). With 4 bases removed from V and 4 bases from J, the gap between germline ends came to 15 bases. CDR3 in amino acids: CASSSGIMSADTQYF. The CDR3 bases are TGTGCCAGCAGTTCCGGGATAATGTCCGCAGATACGCAGTATTTT.

This clone occurred once. Here the CDR3 DNA reads TGTGCCAGCAGTTACGGGGCAGGGCAGCCACCCCTCCACTTT. Protein product: CASSYGAGQPPLHF. The chain is built from TRBV6-6 and TRBJ1-6; tentative D call: TRBD1 (5 bases). Germline V gives CDR1 MNHNY, CDR2 SVGAGI (reference sequence). The CDR3 loop spans 14 amino acids. V was shortened by 2 bases and J by 11 bases, with 13 bases between the two germline ends.

V gene TRBV9 combines with J gene TRBJ1-2; D is possibly TRBD1 (6 bases). The CDR3 is 15 amino acids. V was shortened by 5 bases and J by 5 bases, with 19 bases between the two germline ends. In germline, CDR1 is SGDLS, CDR2 YYNGEE. The CDR3 DNA follows: TGTGCCAGCAGTGGAGCGGGGGGGCGTGGGTATGGCTACACCTTC. Translating gives CASSGAGGRGYGYTF.

This clone was recorded only once. The rearrangement links TRBV12-5 to TRBJ2-2; D gene unclear. Per the germline V gene, CDR1 is LGHNT and CDR2 is FRNRAP. The CDR3 length is 16 residues. V was cut by 1 base and J by 0 bases, with 9 bases left in between. The CDR3 sequence is CASGLDYRANTGELFF. The DNA of the CDR3 is TGTGCTAGTGGTTTGGACTACCGCGCGAACACCGGGGAGCTGTTTTTT.

The chain has TRBV5-4 and TRBJ2-1; 15 bases map to TRBD2. The trim removed 4 bases at V and 8 bases at J, leaving 13 bases unmatched. Germline V gene lookup returns CDR1 SGHNT and CDR2 YYREEE (reference sequence). CDR3 length: 18 residues. For the CDR3, the DNA is TGTGCCAGCAGCCAGGGTGGACTAGCGGGGGGGCCGAGCTATGAGCAGTTCTTC. Translated: CASSQGGLAGGPSYEQFF.

This clone turned up a few times. The rearrangement joins TRBV27 to TRBJ2-5; the match to TRBD2 covers 10 bases. The CDR3 totals 14 residues. The V and J ends lost 6 bases and 5 bases, in that order; junction bases with no gene match: 6. Germline assignment: CDR1 MNHEY and CDR2 SMNVEV (reference sequence). The CDR3 DNA reads as TGTGCCAGCAGACGGAGCGGGGGGGCGGAGACCCAGTACTTC. Translation: CASRRSGGAETQYF.